This note documents a single T cell receptor (beta chain) sequence. Its target is unknown. The record originates from a study of early T cells in non-severe SARS-CoV-2 infection. Findings of the study overall: Sequences matched to VDJdb favored anti-spike CD8 responses, while private and CD4 specificities were missed.

This CDR3 has 14 amino acids. The germline V gene has CDR1 KGHDR and CDR2 SFDVKD. Trimming pared 4 bases from V and 5 bases from J, leaving 13 bases between. Individual cDNA molecules were tagged with unique molecular identifiers, the study reported. TCRdb passed the 5' RACE reads through MiXCR, listing each CDR3 protein once. There are 55,000 to 65,000 distinct CDR3 sequences in the sample; approximately 11% occur only once, and 1.7% lies in the top ten. The sequence was obtained from an adult who was a healthcare worker with PCR-confirmed SARS-CoV-2 infection or an uninfected control (not recorded which). Sequencing input: whole blood. The V and J genes are TRBV24-1 and TRBJ1-2, with a weak D call TRBD1 (6 bases). The CDR3 loop is CATSDGTKLYGYTF. CDR3 bases: TGTGCCACCAGTGACGGGACAAAACTTTATGGCTACACCTTC.